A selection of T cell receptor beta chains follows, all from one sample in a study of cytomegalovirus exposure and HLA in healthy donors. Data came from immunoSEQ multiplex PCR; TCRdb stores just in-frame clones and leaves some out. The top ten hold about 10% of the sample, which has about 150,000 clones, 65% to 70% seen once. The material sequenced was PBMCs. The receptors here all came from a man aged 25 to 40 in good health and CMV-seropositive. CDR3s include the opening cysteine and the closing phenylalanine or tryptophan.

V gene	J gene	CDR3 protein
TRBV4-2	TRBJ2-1	CASSQDPTGANEQFF
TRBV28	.	CASSTPGQGLREQYF
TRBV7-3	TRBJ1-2	CASSSQGNNYGYTF
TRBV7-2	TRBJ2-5	CASSPSGGRETQYF
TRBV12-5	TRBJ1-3	CASGLMRGDLGNTIYF
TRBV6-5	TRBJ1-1	CASSYNRDTTEAFF
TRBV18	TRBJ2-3	CASSLREDTDTQYF
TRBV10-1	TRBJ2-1	CASSERSGVGNEQFF
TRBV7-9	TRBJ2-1	CASSLAGGIFYEQFF
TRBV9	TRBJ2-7	CASSVVPGVEQYF
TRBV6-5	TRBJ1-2	CASSNTGGLYGYTF
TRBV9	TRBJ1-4	CASSPGDSEKLFF
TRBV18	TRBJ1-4	CASSPLETTNEKLFF
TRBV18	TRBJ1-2	CASSQGTGGNYGYTF
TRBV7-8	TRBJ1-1	CASSLVGQGASTEAFF
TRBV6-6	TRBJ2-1	CASSYSASGSYNEQFF
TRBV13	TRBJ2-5	CASSLEREETQYF